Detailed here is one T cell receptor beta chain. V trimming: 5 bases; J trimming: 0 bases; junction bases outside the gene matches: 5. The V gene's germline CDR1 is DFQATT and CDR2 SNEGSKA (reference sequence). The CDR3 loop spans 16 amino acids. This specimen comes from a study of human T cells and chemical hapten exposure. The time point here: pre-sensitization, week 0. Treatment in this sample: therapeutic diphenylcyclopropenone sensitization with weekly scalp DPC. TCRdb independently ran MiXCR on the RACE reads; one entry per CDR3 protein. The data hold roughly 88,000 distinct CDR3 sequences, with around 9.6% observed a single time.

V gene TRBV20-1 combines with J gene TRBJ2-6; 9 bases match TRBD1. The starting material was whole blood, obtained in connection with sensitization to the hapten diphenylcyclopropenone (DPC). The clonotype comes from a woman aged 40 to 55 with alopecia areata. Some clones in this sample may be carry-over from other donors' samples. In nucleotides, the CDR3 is TGCAGTGCTTGGGACAGGGCCAGCTCTGGGGCCAACGTCCTGACTTTC. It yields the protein CSAWDRASSGANVLTF.